The 24 T cell receptor beta chains listed next were all sequenced from one sample in a study of OX40 agonist ivuxolimab in advanced cancers. The data were produced by immunoSEQ multiplex PCR, yet TCRdb's version contains in-frame clones alone and is incomplete. The profile shows around 80,000 clones, approximately 89% of them singletons. The material was CD4+ or CD8+ T cells sorted from blood, obtained in a trial of the OX40 agonist ivuxolimab. All receptors derive from an adult with an advanced solid tumor such as melanoma, head and neck, liver or kidney cancer.

The rearrangement uses TRBV5-6 and TRBJ2-7; D is unclear. Germline CDR1 and CDR2: SGHDT and YYEEEE. This CDR3 region has 15 residues. V was shortened by 2 bases and J by 1 base, with 13 bases between the two germline ends. The CDR3 sequence: CASSFNSQSSYEQYF. For the CDR3, the DNA is TGTGCCAGCAGCTTTAACAGTCAGTCTTCCTACGAGCAGTACTTC.

The chain is built from TRBV19 and TRBJ2-7, with 9 bases identical to TRBD2. The germline CDR1 and CDR2 sequences are LNHDA and SQIVND (reference sequence). This CDR3 has 16 residues. With V trimmed by 6 bases and J by 0 bases, 9 bases remained unmatched. This chain's CDR3 is CASRSHSGSNSYEQYF. The DNA for the CDR3 is TGTGCCAGTAGGTCACATAGCGGGAGTAACTCCTACGAGCAGTACTTC.

V usage is TRBV30 and J usage is TRBJ2-5; a possible D gene is TRBD2 (8 bases). Germline V CDR1 and CDR2: GTSNPN, SVGIG (reference sequence). The germline V and J ends were trimmed by 8 bases and 5 bases, with 24 bases remaining between them. CDR3 size: 15 residues. The CDR3 sequence: CARTGLAGGRETQYF. For the CDR3, the DNA is TGTGCCCGGACAGGACTAGCCGGAGGGCGGGAGACCCAGTACTTC.

The chain couples TRBV28 to TRBJ2-7; TRBD2 might be the D (6 bases). The CDR3 has 14 amino acids. In germline, CDR1 is MDHEN, CDR2 SYDVKM. Trimming stripped 3 bases from V and 6 bases from J, with 15 bases between. CDR3 residues: CASSLVGGTLEQYF. In DNA, the CDR3 is TGTGCCAGCAGTTTGGTGGGCGGGACCCTCGAGCAGTACTTC.

This chain connects TRBV5-4 to TRBJ1-2, with 11 bases lining up with TRBD1. The CDR3 is 16 amino acids. Germline CDR1 and CDR2: SGHNT and YYREEE (reference sequence). V lost 7 bases to trimming and J lost 4 bases; unmatched junction nucleotides: 12. This CDR3 reads CASHLDRGRETYGYTF. Written as DNA, the CDR3 is TGTGCCAGCCACCTGGACAGGGGGCGGGAAACCTATGGCTACACCTTC. Full variable domain (missing parts from reference TRBV5-4 and TRBJ1-2): ETGVTQSPTHLIKTRGQQVTLRCSSQSGHNTVSWYQQALGQGPQFIFQYYREEENGRGNFPPRFSGLQFPNYSSELNVNALELDDSALYLCASHLDRGRETYGYTFGSGTRLTVV.

The rearrangement uses TRBV28 and TRBJ2-7; no definite D call. The germline CDR1 and CDR2 sequences are MDHEN and SYDVKM. This CDR3 has 12 residues. Trimming cost V 3 bases and J 3 bases, with 6 bases left between them. CDR3 DNA: TGTGCCAGCAGTTTTCTATTCTACGAGCAGTACTTC. As protein: CASSFLFYEQYF. The variable domain in full, with the rest retrieved from reference TRBV28 and TRBJ2-7, is DVKVTQSSRYLVKRTGEKVFLECVQDMDHENMFWYRQDPGLGLRLIYFSYDVKMKEKGDIPEGYSVSREKKERFSLILESASTNQTSMYLCASSFLFYEQYFGPGTRLTVT.

J is TRBJ1-1 and V is TRBV15, with 9 positions matching TRBD1. The V gene's germline CDR1 is LNHNV and CDR2 YYDKDF (reference sequence). There are 15 residues in the CDR3. The V gene end was trimmed by 5 bases and the J gene end by 1 base; junction bases not matched to a gene: 5. DNA of the CDR3: TGTGCCACCAGCTTCCACAGGGGGCCGAACACTGAAGCTTTCTTT. Translating it yields CATSFHRGPNTEAFF. Based on the CDR3 plus reference TRBV15 and TRBJ1-1, the full variable domain is DAMVIQNPRYQVTQFGKPVTLSCSQTLNHNVMYWYQQKSSQAPKLLFHYYDKDFNNEADTPDNFQSRRPNTSFCFLDIRSPGLGDTAMYLCATSFHRGPNTEAFFGQGTRLTVV.

The rearrangement links TRBV18 to TRBJ1-1, with D possibly being TRBD1 (6 bases). With 3 bases removed from V and 1 base from J, the gap between germline ends came to 9 bases. CDR1 and CDR2 from the germline V gene are KGHSH and LQKENI. CDR3 size: 14 residues. The CDR3 region is CASSPIQGNTEAFF. CDR3 in DNA: TGTGCCAGCTCACCTATACAGGGGAACACTGAAGCTTTCTTT.

In this sample, this clone turned up once. V gene TRBV30 combines with J gene TRBJ1-1, with D possibly being TRBD1 (6 bases). There are 12 residues in the CDR3. With 1 base removed from V and 7 bases from J, the gap between germline ends came to 10 bases. Germline V lookup: CDR1 GTSNPN, CDR2 SVGIG (reference sequence). The CDR3 nucleotides are TGTGCCTGGAGTGGGTACAGGGTTGAAGCTTTCTTT. Protein sequence: CAWSGYRVEAFF.

This sequence joins TRBV19 and TRBJ1-1; D is ambiguous. Trimming left V 6 bases short and J 3 bases short, with 11 bases between. Germline CDR1 reads LNHDA; CDR2 reads SQIVND (reference sequence). The CDR3 spans 13 residues. The CDR3 nucleotides read TGTGCCAGTAGAGAAGCCATCTACACTGAAGCTTTCTTT. This gives the protein CASREAIYTEAFF.

The chain recombines TRBV30 with TRBJ1-5; D possibly corresponds to TRBD1 (6 bases). The CDR3 length is 19 residues. Germline loops: CDR1 GTSNPN, CDR2 SVGIG (reference sequence). V lost 0 bases and J lost 0, with 21 bases in between. Here the CDR3 DNA reads TGTGCCTGGAGTGTACGGAAGAAGGGAGGGGGATTTAGCAATCAGCCCCAGCATTTT. Translation gives CAWSVRKKGGGFSNQPQHF. Complete variable domain (other parts from reference TRBV30 and TRBJ1-5): SQTIHQWPATLVQPVGSPLSLECTVEGTSNPNLYWYRQAAGRGLQLLFYSVGIGQISSEVPQNLSASRPQDRQFILSSKKLLLSDSGFYLCAWSVRKKGGGFSNQPQHFGDGTRLSIL.

The rearrangement joins TRBV5-1 to TRBJ2-1; no clear D. The CDR3 is 14 residues long. Germline CDR1 SGHRS, CDR2 YFSETQ. Trimming pared 0 bases from V and 8 bases from J, leaving 12 bases between. CDR3 nucleotide sequence: TGCGCCAGCAGCTTGGCCATAAGTGGGTATGAGCAGTTCTTC. It is translated as CASSLAISGYEQFF.

This chain uses TRBV10-1 with TRBJ1-3, with TRBD1 identical over 7 bases. Germline CDR1 WNHNN, CDR2 SYGVQD (reference sequence). With V trimmed by 6 bases and J by 2 bases, 1 base remained unmatched. This CDR3 spans 13 amino acids. This CDR3 is CASRQGPGNTIYF. The CDR3 coding sequence is TGCGCCAGCAGACAGGGGCCTGGAAACACCATATATTTT.

CDR3 sequence (DNA): TGTGCCAGCAAGTTTCCACAGGGAAATGAAAAACTGTTTTTT. Its translation is CASKFPQGNEKLFF. The V call is TRBV6-1, the J call TRBJ1-4, with D maybe TRBD1 (6 bases). Trimming took 7 bases from V and 5 from J, leaving 14 bases between them. Per germline, CDR1 MNHNS and CDR2 SASEGT. CDR3 length: 14 amino acids.

The rearrangement uses TRBV10-1 and TRBJ2-3; the D is unclear. The germline V gene encodes CDR1 WNHNN and CDR2 SYGVQD (reference sequence). CDR3 length equals 13 residues. V lost 0 bases to trimming and J lost 5 bases, with 6 bases between them. This CDR3 reads CASSESPRDTQYF. In nucleotides, the CDR3 is TGCGCCAGCAGTGAGTCTCCGAGAGATACGCAGTATTTT.

The chain links TRBV28 to TRBJ2-1; D remains unclear. The CDR3 spans 11 residues. The V gene's germline CDR1 is MDHEN and CDR2 SYDVKM. Trimming shortened V by 8 bases and J by 7 bases, and 9 bases separated the two germline ends. The CDR3 nucleotides read TGTGCCAGCGGTGGAACAAATGAGCAGTTCTTC. Translated, it gives CASGGTNEQFF.

The chain has TRBV5-1 and TRBJ1-2, with TRBD1 matching 9 bases. Per the germline V gene, CDR1 is SGHRS and CDR2 is YFSETQ. Trimming cost V 6 bases and J 7 bases; bases outside gene matches: 4. The CDR3 runs to 12 residues. The CDR3 here is CASTQDRGGYTF. CDR3 DNA: TGCGCCAGCACTCAGGACAGGGGTGGCTACACCTTC.

V usage is TRBV11-3 and J usage is TRBJ2-2; 7 bases map to TRBD1. CDR3 length equals 14 residues. V lost 4 bases, J lost 5 bases, and 4 bases stayed unmatched. Germline V CDR1 and CDR2: SGHNT, YENEEA. CDR3 protein: CASSYRTGTGELFF. CDR3 DNA sequence: TGTGCCAGCAGCTACCGGACAGGAACCGGGGAGCTGTTTTTT.

This chain joins TRBV2 and TRBJ1-5; a possible D gene is TRBD1 (5 bases). The CDR3 runs to 15 residues. Germline V gene data show CDR1 as SNHLY and CDR2 as FYNNEI. V gave up 2 bases and J gave up 3 bases, with 11 bases separating them. The CDR3 reads CASSEIGQTNQPQHF. The CDR3 DNA reads as TGTGCCAGCAGTGAAATTGGACAAACCAATCAGCCCCAGCATTTT.

In regard to this clone: In the same sample, other DNA sequences code for this CDR3. V is TRBV5-1 and J is TRBJ1-1; D gene unclear. The germline V gene has CDR1 SGHRS and CDR2 YFSETQ. The CDR3 spans 13 residues. The V end was cut by 0 bases, the J end by 3 bases, with 6 bases between. The CDR3 DNA reads as TGCGCCAGCAGCTTGGTGGGAGACACTGAAGCTTTCTTT. This gives the protein CASSLVGDTEAFF.

The chain carries TRBV7-9 and TRBJ2-1; 9 bases are a match to TRBD2. The CDR3 is 17 amino acids. The ends lost 5 bases at V and 1 base at J; junction bases unmatched: 9. CDR1 and CDR2 from the germline V gene are SEHNR and FQNEAQ (reference sequence). The CDR3 here is CASSPISGRLSYNEQFF. The DNA for the CDR3 is TGTGCCAGCAGCCCCATCAGCGGGAGGCTATCCTACAATGAGCAGTTCTTC.

The V and J genes are TRBV10-3 and TRBJ2-2, with D possibly matching TRBD2 (5 bases). This CDR3 is 11 amino acids long. Germline V gene sequence: CDR1 ENHRY, CDR2 SYGVKD. The V end was cut by 8 bases, the J end by 6 bases, with 7 bases between. The CDR3 here is CAIRGAGELFF. The CDR3 nucleotides are TGTGCCATCCGGGGAGCCGGGGAGCTGTTTTTT.

The chain employs TRBV19 and TRBJ1-5; D ambiguous. This CDR3 contains 13 residues. CDR1 and CDR2 from the germline V gene are LNHDA and SQIVND (reference sequence). Trimming removed 8 bases from V and 4 bases from J, with 12 bases in between. The chain's CDR3 is CASSPDLNQPQHF. DNA for the CDR3: TGTGCCAGTTCACCAGATCTTAATCAGCCCCAGCATTTT. Using reference TRBV19 and TRBJ1-5 for the parts outside the CDR3, the full variable domain is DGGITQSPKYLFRKEGQNVTLSCEQNLNHDAMYWYRQDPGQGLRLIYYSQIVNDFQKGDIAEGYSVSREKKESFPLTVTSAQKNPTAFYLCASSPDLNQPQHFGDGTRLSIL.

The V gene is TRBV18, the J gene TRBJ1-3; 7 bases fit TRBD1. V lost 2 bases and J lost 1; bases outside the gene matches: 2. The CDR3 sequence is 15 residues long. CDR1 is KGHSH and CDR2 is LQKENI in the germline V gene. The CDR3 DNA is TGTGCCAGCTCACCAAGGACAGGATCTGGAAACACCATATATTTT. It yields the protein CASSPRTGSGNTIYF. Full variable domain (missing parts from reference TRBV18 and TRBJ1-3): NAGVMQNPRHLVRRRGQEARLRCSPMKGHSHVYWYRQLPEEGLKFMVYLQKENIIDESGMPKERFSAEFPKEGPSILRIQQVVRGDSAAYFCASSPRTGSGNTIYFGEGSWLTVV.